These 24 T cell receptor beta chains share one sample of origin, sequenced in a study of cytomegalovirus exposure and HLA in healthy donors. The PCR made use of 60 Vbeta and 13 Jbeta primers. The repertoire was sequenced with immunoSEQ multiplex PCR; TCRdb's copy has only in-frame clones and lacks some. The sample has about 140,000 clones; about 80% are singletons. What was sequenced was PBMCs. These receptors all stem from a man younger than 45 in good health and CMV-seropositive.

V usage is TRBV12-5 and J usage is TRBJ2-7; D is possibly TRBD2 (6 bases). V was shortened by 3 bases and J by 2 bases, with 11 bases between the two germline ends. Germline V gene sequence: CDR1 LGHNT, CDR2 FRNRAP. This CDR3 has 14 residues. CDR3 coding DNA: TGTGCTAGTGGTTTAACCGGGAGCCCCTACGAGCAGTACTTC. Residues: CASGLTGSPYEQYF.

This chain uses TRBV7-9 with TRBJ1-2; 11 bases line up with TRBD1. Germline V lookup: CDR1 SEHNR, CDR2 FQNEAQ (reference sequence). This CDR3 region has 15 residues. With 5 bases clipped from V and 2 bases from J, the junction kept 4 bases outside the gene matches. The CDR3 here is CASSARTGGNYGYTF. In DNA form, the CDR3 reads TGTGCCAGCAGCGCTCGGACAGGGGGCAACTATGGCTACACCTTC.

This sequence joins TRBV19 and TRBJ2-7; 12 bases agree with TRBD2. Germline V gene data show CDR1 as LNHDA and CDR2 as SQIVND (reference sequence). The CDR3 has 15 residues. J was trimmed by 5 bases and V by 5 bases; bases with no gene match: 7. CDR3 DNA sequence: TGTGCCAGTAGTTCGACTAGCGGGAGTAATCACGAGCAGTACTTC. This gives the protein CASSSTSGSNHEQYF. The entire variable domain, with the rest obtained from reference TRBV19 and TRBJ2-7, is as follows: DGGITQSPKYLFRKEGQNVTLSCEQNLNHDAMYWYRQDPGQGLRLIYYSQIVNDFQKGDIAEGYSVSREKKESFPLTVTSAQKNPTAFYLCASSSTSGSNHEQYFGPGTRLTVT.

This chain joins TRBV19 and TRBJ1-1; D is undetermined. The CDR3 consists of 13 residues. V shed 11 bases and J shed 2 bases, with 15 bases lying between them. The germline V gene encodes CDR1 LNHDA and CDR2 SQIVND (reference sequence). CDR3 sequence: CAASQQTNTEAFF. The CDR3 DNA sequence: TGTGCCGCCTCCCAGCAGACAAACACTGAAGCTTTCTTT.

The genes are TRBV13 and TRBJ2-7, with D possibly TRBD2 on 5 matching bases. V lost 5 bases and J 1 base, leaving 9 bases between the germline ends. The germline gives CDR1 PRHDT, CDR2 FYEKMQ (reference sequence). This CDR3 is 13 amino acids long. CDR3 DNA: TGTGCCAGCAGCGAAATAGCGTCCTACGAGCAGTACTTC. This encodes CASSEIASYEQYF.

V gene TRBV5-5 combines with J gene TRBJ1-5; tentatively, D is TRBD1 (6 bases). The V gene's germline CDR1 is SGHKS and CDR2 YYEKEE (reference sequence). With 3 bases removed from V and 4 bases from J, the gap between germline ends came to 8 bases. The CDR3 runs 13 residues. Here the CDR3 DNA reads TGTGCCAGCAGCTACGACAGGAATCAGCCCCAGCATTTT. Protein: CASSYDRNQPQHF.

Here the CDR3 reads CASSYSVRNQETQYF. CDR3 sequence (DNA): TGTGCCAGCAGTTACTCCGTCAGGAACCAAGAGACCCAGTACTTC. This chain connects TRBV6-5 to TRBJ2-5; D is unresolved. CDR1 and CDR2 (germline): MNHEY, SVGAGI. This CDR3 comprises 15 residues. Between the trimmed V and J ends, which lost 0 bases and 0 bases, there was a span of 8 bases.

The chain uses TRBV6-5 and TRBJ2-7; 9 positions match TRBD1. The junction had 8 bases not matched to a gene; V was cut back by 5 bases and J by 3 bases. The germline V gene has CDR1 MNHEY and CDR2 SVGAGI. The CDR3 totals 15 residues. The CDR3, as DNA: TGTGCCAGCAGTGTGATGACAGGGGGTCTCTACGAGCAGTACTTC. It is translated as CASSVMTGGLYEQYF.

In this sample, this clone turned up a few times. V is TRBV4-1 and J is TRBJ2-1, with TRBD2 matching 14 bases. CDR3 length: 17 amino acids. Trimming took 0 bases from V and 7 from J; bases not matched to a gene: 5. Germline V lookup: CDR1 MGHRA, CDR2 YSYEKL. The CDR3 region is CASSQDLGTSGRNEQFF. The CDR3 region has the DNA TGCGCCAGCAGCCAAGATCTGGGGACTAGCGGGAGAAATGAGCAGTTCTTC.

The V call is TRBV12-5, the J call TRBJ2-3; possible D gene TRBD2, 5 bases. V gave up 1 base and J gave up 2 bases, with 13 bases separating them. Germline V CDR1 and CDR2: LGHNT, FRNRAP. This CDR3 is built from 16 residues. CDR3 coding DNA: TGTGCTAGTGGTTTGGGGCGAGGGATAGACACAGATACGCAGTATTTT. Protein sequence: CASGLGRGIDTDTQYF.

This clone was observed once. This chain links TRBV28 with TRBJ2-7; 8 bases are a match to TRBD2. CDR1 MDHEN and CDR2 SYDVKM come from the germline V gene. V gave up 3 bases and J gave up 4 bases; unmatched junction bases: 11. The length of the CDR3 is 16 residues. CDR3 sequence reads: CASSFLSGGRLYEQYF. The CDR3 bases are TGTGCCAGCAGTTTCCTCTCGGGGGGGAGATTGTACGAGCAGTACTTC.

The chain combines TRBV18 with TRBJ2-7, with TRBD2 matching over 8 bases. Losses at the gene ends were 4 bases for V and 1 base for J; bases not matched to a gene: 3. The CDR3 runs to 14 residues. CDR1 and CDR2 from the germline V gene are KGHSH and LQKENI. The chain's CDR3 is CASSLGGGSYEQYF. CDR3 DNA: TGTGCCAGCTCACTCGGCGGGGGGTCCTACGAGCAGTACTTC.

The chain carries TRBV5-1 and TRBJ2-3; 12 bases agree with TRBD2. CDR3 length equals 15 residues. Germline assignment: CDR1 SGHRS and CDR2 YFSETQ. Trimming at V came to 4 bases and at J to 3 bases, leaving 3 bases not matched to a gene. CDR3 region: CASSPTSGRTDTQYF. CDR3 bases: TGCGCCAGCAGCCCCACTAGCGGGAGGACAGATACGCAGTATTTT.

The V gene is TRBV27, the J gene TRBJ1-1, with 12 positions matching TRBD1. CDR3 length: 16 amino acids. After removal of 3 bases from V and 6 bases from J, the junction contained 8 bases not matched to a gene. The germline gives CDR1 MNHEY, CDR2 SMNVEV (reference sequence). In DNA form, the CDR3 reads TGTGCCAGCAGTTTTATCGATGGGACAGGGGGCCCTGAAGCTTTCTTT. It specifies CASSFIDGTGGPEAFF.

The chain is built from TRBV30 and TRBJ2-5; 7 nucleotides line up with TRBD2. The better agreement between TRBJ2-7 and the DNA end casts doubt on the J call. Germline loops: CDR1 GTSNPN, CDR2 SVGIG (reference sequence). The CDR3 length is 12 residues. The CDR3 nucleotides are TGTGCCTGGAGTGGCGGGAGAGACGAGCAGTACTTC. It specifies CAWSGGRDEQYF.

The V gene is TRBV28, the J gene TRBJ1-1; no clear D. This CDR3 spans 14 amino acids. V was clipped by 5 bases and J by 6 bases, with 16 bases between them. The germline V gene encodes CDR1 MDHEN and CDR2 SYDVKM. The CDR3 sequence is CASSIDRRGPEAFF. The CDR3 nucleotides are TGTGCCAGCAGTATTGACCGCAGAGGGCCTGAAGCTTTCTTT.

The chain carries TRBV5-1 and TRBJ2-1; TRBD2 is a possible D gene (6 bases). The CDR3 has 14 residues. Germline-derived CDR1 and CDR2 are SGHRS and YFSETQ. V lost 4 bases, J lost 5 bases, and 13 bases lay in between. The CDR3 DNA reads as TGCGCCAGCAGCACGGGGGAGCTGGACAATGAGCAGTTCTTC. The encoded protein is CASSTGELDNEQFF.

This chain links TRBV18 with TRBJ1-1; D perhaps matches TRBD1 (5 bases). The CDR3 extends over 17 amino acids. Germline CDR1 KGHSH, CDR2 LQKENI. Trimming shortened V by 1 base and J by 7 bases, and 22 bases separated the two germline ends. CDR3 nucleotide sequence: TGTGCCAGCTCACCACGTGTCGCCCCACTCGATGACAGTGAAGCTTTCTTT. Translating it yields CASSPRVAPLDDSEAFF.

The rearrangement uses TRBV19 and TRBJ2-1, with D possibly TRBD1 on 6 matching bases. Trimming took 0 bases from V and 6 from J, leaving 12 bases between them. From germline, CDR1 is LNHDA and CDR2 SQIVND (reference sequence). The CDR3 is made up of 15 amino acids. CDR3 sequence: CASSIDGARGNEQFF. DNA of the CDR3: TGTGCCAGTAGTATAGATGGGGCCAGGGGCAATGAGCAGTTCTTC.

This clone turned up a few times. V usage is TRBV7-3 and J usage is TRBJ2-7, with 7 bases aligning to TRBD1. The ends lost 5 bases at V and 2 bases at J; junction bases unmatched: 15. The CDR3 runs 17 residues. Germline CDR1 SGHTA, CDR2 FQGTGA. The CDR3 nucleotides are TGTGCCAGCAGCCCTACACTCCACCCCGGGACAGCCTACGAGCAGTACTTC. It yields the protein CASSPTLHPGTAYEQYF.

CDR3 in DNA: TGTGCCAGCAGTGGACAGGGTCCCGCAGTGGATGAGCAGTTCTTC. Protein product: CASSGQGPAVDEQFF. The chain joins TRBV6-1 to TRBJ2-1; 7 bases are shared with TRBD1. The CDR3 loop spans 15 amino acids. Germline lookup yields CDR1 MNHNS and CDR2 SASEGT. Trimming took 4 bases from V and 8 from J; bases not matched to a gene: 11.

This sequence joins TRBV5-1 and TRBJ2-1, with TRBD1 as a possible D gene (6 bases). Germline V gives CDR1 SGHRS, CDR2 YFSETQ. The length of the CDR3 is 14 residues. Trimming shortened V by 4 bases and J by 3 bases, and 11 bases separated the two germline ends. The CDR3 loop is CASSAGQLYNEQFF. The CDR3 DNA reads TGCGCCAGCAGCGCAGGACAGCTCTACAATGAGCAGTTCTTC.

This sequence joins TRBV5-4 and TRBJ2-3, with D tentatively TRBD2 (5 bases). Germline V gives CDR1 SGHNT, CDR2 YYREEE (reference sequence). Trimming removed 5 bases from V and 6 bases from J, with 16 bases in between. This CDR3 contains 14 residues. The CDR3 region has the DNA TGTGCCAGCAGACTGGGAGTAGCCCTCGATACGCAGTATTTT. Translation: CASRLGVALDTQYF.

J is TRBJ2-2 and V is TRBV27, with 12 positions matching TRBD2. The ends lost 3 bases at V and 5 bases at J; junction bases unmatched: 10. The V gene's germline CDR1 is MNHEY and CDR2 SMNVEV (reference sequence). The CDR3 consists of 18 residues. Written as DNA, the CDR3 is TGTGCCAGCAGTTTGCGGGCGATTGGACTAGCGGGGACCGGGGAGCTGTTTTTT. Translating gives CASSLRAIGLAGTGELFF.